A single sample is the source of the 17 T cell receptor beta chains below, sequenced in a study of blood T cell repertoires in COVID-19. Only in-frame clones appear in the TCRdb table, and some are missing; sequencing was by immunoSEQ multiplex PCR. The sample holds about 70,000 clones, more than 75% seen once. Sequencing input: peripheral blood. All receptors come from a man in his fifties with acute or convalescent COVID-19.

This clone showed up just a few times. The CDR3 region has the DNA TGTGCCAGCAGCTTAGGGCCGTCAAGCACAGATACGCAGTATTTT. Its translation: CASSLGPSSTDTQYF. J is TRBJ2-3 and V is TRBV7-9; no definite D call. Trimming pared 1 base from V and 0 bases from J, leaving 8 bases between. The CDR3 covers 15 residues. Germline values: CDR1 SEHNR, CDR2 FQNEAQ (reference sequence).

The V call is TRBV4-1, the J call TRBJ2-7, with 10 nucleotides matching TRBD2. The CDR3 contains 15 residues. Per the germline V gene, CDR1 is MGHRA and CDR2 is YSYEKL. The V segment lost 5 bases and the J segment 6 bases; nucleotides outside the gene matches: 10. CDR3 amino acids: CASSSMTSGLVEQYF. Written as DNA, the CDR3 is TGCGCCAGCAGCTCTATGACTAGCGGGTTGGTCGAGCAGTACTTC.

The V and J genes are TRBV19 and TRBJ1-1; D possibly corresponds to TRBD1 (6 bases). V shed 8 bases and J shed 4 bases, with 14 bases lying between them. From germline, CDR1 is LNHDA and CDR2 SQIVND (reference sequence). CDR3 length equals 13 residues. CDR3 DNA: TGTGCCAGTTTACAGGGATTCGGCACTGAAGCTTTCTTT. Its translation is CASLQGFGTEAFF.

The chain joins TRBV7-2 to TRBJ2-1; the match to TRBD2 covers 9 bases. Trimming took 3 bases from V and 7 from J; bases not matched to a gene: 7. The CDR3 spans 15 residues. The V gene's germline CDR1 is SGHTA and CDR2 FQGNSA. This CDR3 is CASSLRGGHPNEQFF. The CDR3 nucleotides are TGTGCCAGCAGCTTGCGGGGGGGGCACCCGAATGAGCAGTTCTTC.

V usage is TRBV10-3 and J usage is TRBJ2-6, with D unresolved. The CDR3 spans 17 residues. Germline CDR1 and CDR2: ENHRY and SYGVKD. The V end was cut by 7 bases, the J end by 0 bases, with 16 bases between. The CDR3 nucleotides read TGTGCCATCACCAGGTCCTTAGTAGGCTCTGGGGCCAACGTCCTGACTTTC. It is translated as CAITRSLVGSGANVLTF.

The J gene is TRBJ2-5, the V gene TRBV15; TRBD2 matches 8 bases. The CDR3 is 14 residues long. Germline CDR1 LNHNV, CDR2 YYDKDF (reference sequence). With 5 bases clipped from V and 5 bases from J, the junction kept 7 bases outside the gene matches. DNA for the CDR3: TGTGCCACCAGCGGTCGGGGGGGGCTGGAGACCCAGTACTTC. Translated, it gives CATSGRGGLETQYF.

The chain joins TRBV30 to TRBJ1-3; TRBD1 agrees at 9 bases. Germline values: CDR1 GTSNPN, CDR2 SVGIG (reference sequence). This CDR3 has 15 amino acids. J was trimmed by 3 bases and V by 1 base; bases with no gene match: 4. CDR3 sequence: CAWSAQGALGNTIYF. The DNA for the CDR3 is TGTGCCTGGAGTGCACAGGGGGCGCTTGGAAACACCATATATTTT.

V is TRBV6-5 and J is TRBJ2-7, with a weak D call TRBD2 (7 bases). The CDR3 extends over 14 amino acids. Deletions cut 5 bases from V and 4 bases from J, with 15 bases between. The germline gives CDR1 MNHEY, CDR2 SVGAGI. The CDR3: CASSNLGGVYEQYV. CDR3 nucleotides: TGTGCCAGCAGTAACCTAGGGGGGGTTTACGAGCAGTACGTC.

The chain uses TRBV7-9 and TRBJ2-1; no reliable D call. This CDR3 is built from 15 residues. Trimming took off 1 base at V and 4 bases at J, with 11 bases between the two ends. CDR1 is SEHNR and CDR2 is FQNEAQ in the germline V gene (reference sequence). The CDR3 sequence is CASSLEAHRYNEQFF. The CDR3 DNA follows: TGTGCCAGCAGCTTAGAAGCCCACCGATACAATGAGCAGTTCTTC. Full variable domain (rest looked up from reference TRBV7-9 and TRBJ2-1): DTGVSQNPRHKITKRGQNVTFRCDPISEHNRLYWYRQTLGQGPEFLTYFQNEAQLEKSRLLSDRFSAERPKGSFSTLEIQRTEQGDSAMYLCASSLEAHRYNEQFFGPGTRLTVL.

In its sample, this clone was seen once. The V gene is TRBV9, the J gene TRBJ2-3, with D unresolved. Trimming cost V 7 bases and J 6 bases, with 15 bases left between them. Germline values: CDR1 SGDLS, CDR2 YYNGEE. The CDR3 length is 13 residues. The CDR3 coding sequence is TGTGCCAGCTCGGGTCGAACCGGCGATACGCAGTATTTT. Its protein is CASSGRTGDTQYF.

The chain recombines TRBV9 with TRBJ1-5; possible D gene TRBD1, 5 bases. Germline CDR1 SGDLS, CDR2 YYNGEE. Trimming removed 4 bases at V and 3 bases at J, with 14 bases between. CDR3 length equals 15 residues. The CDR3, as DNA: TGTGCCAGCAGCACCACTACAGGACACAATCAGCCCCAGCATTTT. Its translation: CASSTTTGHNQPQHF.

This clone was seen a handful of times. This chain joins TRBV2 and TRBJ2-7; 12 bases fit TRBD1. Germline CDR1 and CDR2: SNHLY and FYNNEI. V gave up 1 base and J gave up 1 base; unmatched junction bases: 5. The CDR3 covers 17 residues. Here the CDR3 DNA reads TGTGCCAGCAGTGAAGAGGGGACAGGGGGCACTTCCTACGAGCAGTACGTC. Encoded protein: CASSEEGTGGTSYEQYV.

The CDR3 sequence is CASSLFYGGNQPQHF. As DNA, the CDR3 is TGTGCCAGCAGTTTATTTTACGGGGGAAATCAGCCCCAGCATTTT. V usage is TRBV27 and J usage is TRBJ1-5; the D gene is possibly TRBD1 (5 bases). The CDR3 totals 15 residues. CDR1 is MNHEY and CDR2 is SMNVEV in the germline V gene (reference sequence). Trimming stripped 1 base from V and 4 bases from J, with 11 bases between.

The gene calls are TRBV4-2 and TRBJ1-2; TRBD1 aligns across 8 bases. Per germline, CDR1 LGHNA and CDR2 YNFKEQ. This CDR3 is built from 17 residues. J was trimmed by 5 bases and V by 1 base; bases with no gene match: 12. Written as DNA, the CDR3 is TGTGCCAGCAGCCAAGGAAGGGTGACAGGGGAGAGTTATGGCTACACCTTC. Its translation is CASSQGRVTGESYGYTF.

The chain links TRBV2 to TRBJ2-2, with 7 bases matching TRBD1. The V gene end was trimmed by 6 bases and the J gene end by 5 bases; junction bases not matched to a gene: 6. This CDR3 spans 14 amino acids. Germline V CDR1 and CDR2: SNHLY, FYNNEI. The DNA for the CDR3 is TGTGCCAGCAGGGAGACAGGGTGGACCGGGGAGCTGTTTTTT. Its translation is CASRETGWTGELFF.

This clone was detected a few times. V and J are TRBV19 and TRBJ1-4, with 8 bases lining up with TRBD1. Germline V gene sequence: CDR1 LNHDA, CDR2 SQIVND (reference sequence). This CDR3 region has 14 residues. Germline trimming cut 7 bases from V and 6 bases from J; bases unmatched to any gene: 7. CDR3 bases: TGTGCCAGTAACCTACAGGGGGGTCATGAAAAACTGTTTTTT. It yields the protein CASNLQGGHEKLFF.

CDR3 sequence: CASTQGLPNIQYF. Written as DNA, the CDR3 is TGTGCCAGCACACAGGGGTTACCAAACATTCAGTACTTC. The chain recombines TRBV5-8 with TRBJ2-4, with TRBD1 identical over 7 bases. This CDR3 is 13 amino acids long. Unmatched junction bases numbered 6, after V lost 6 bases and J lost 6 bases. Germline assignment: CDR1 SGHTS and CDR2 YDEGEE.